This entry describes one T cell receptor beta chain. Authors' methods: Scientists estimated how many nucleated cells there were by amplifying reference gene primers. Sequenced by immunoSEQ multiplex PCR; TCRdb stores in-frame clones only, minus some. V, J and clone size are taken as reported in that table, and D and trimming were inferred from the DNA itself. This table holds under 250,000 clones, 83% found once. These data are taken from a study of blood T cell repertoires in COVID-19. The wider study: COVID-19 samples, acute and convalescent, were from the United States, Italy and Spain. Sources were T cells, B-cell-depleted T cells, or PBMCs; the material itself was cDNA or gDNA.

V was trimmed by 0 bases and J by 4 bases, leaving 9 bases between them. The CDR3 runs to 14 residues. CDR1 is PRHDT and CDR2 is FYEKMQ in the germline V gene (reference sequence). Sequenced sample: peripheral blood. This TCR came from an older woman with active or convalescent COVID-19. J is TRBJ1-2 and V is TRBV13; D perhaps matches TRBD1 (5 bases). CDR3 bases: TGTGCCAGCAGCTTAGGCCGGCAGGGCTATGGCTACACCTTC. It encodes CASSLGRQGYGYTF.